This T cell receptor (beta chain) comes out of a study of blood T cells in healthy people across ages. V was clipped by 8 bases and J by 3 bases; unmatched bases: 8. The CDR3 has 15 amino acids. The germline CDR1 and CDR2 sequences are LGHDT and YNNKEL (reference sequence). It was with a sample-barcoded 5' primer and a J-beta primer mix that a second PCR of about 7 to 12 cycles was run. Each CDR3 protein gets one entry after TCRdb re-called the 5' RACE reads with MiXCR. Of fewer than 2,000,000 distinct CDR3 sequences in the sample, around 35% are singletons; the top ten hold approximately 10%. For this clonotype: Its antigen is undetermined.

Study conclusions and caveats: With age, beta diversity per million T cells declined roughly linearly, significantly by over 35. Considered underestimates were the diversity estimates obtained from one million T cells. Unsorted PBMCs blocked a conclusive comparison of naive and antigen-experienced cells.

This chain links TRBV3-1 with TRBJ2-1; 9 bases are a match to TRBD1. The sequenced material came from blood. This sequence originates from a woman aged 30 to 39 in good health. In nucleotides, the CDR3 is TGTGCCAGCGGTTTAGGACAGGGGTTCTACAATGAGCAGTTCTTC. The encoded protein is CASGLGQGFYNEQFF.